Listed here are 23 T cell receptor beta chains from one sample, sequenced in a study of T cells in Graves' hyperthyroidism and ophthalmopathy. TCR beta CDR3 regions were amplified from RNA. RT-PCR in the first round (using the HTBI primer set) targeted the TCR CDR3. TCRdb passed the multiplex PCR reads through MiXCR, listing each CDR3 protein once. The repertoire holds about 400,000 distinct CDR3 sequences, around 14% seen once, with 9.2% in the top ten. Sequences were obtained from blood. The source is a woman between 18 and 29 years old with Graves' hyperthyroidism.

Comment on this clonotype: This may stem from a read error, because a much larger clone lies one nucleotide away. This rearrangement joins TRBV19 to TRBJ2-1; 9 bases map to TRBD2. The CDR3 is 16 amino acids. From germline, CDR1 is LNHDA and CDR2 SQIVND (reference sequence). The CDR3 protein is CASSWTSELAYDEQFF. In DNA form, the CDR3 reads TGTGCCAGTAGTTGGACTAGCGAGTTGGCCTACGATGAGCAGTTCTTC.

This clonotype appeared many times. The J gene is TRBJ2-7, the V gene TRBV10-3; possible D gene TRBD1, 6 bases. Trimming stripped 6 bases from V and 0 bases from J, with 12 bases between. Germline loops: CDR1 ENHRY, CDR2 SYGVKD. CDR3 length equals 14 residues. The CDR3 spells CAISFTGNSYEQYF. The CDR3 DNA follows: TGTGCCATCAGCTTTACAGGGAACTCCTACGAGCAGTACTTC.

In its sample, this clonotype was seen a few times. The chain recombines TRBV9 with TRBJ2-1, with 14 bases lining up with TRBD2. J was trimmed by 8 bases and V by 4 bases; bases with no gene match: 14. There are 18 residues in the CDR3. From germline, CDR1 is SGDLS and CDR2 YYNGEE. The CDR3 loop reads CASSLPRATSGGVDEQFF. The CDR3 bases are TGTGCCAGCAGCCTTCCGCGAGCGACTAGCGGGGGGGTGGATGAGCAGTTCTTC.

In its sample, this clonotype was seen many times. The chain is built from TRBV12-3 or TRBV12-4 and TRBJ2-7, with TRBD2 identical over 9 bases. V gave up 1 base and J gave up 4 bases; unmatched junction bases: 5. This CDR3 is 15 amino acids long. The DNA of the CDR3 is TGTGCCAGCAGTTTAGGTCGCGGGAGGGCGTACGAGCAGTACTTC. Translating it yields CASSLGRGRAYEQYF.

This clonotype has only a few counts. This sequence joins TRBV12-3 or TRBV12-4 and TRBJ2-7, with 14 bases that match TRBD2. The CDR3 is made up of 14 amino acids. The V gene end was trimmed by 8 bases and the J gene end by 5 bases; junction bases not matched to a gene: 5. The CDR3 region is CASSQGLAGDEQYF. The CDR3 coding sequence is TGTGCCAGCTCCCAGGGACTAGCGGGAGACGAGCAGTACTTC.

This clonotype showed up many times. The genes are TRBV6-1 and TRBJ1-5; possible D gene TRBD1, 5 bases. Trimming left V 2 bases short and J 0 bases short, with 17 bases between. CDR1 and CDR2 (germline): MNHNS, SASEGT. CDR3 size: 18 residues. The CDR3 region has the DNA TGTGCCAGCAGTGAAAGGGCGGGTGGGGCCCTTAGCAATCAGCCCCAGCATTTT. Translated, it gives CASSERAGGALSNQPQHF.

The chain employs TRBV4-2 and TRBJ2-3; TRBD1 aligns across 8 bases. Germline CDR1 is LGHNA and CDR2 is YNFKEQ. With V trimmed by 0 bases and J by 4 bases, 9 bases remained unmatched. The CDR3 has 17 amino acids. CDR3 nucleotides: TGTGCCAGCAGCCAAGACCCCCGGACAGGGAGTCCAGATACGCAGTATTTT. This translates into CASSQDPRTGSPDTQYF.

This clonotype was seen more than once but under ten times. The chain is built from TRBV6-1 and TRBJ2-4; TRBD1 agrees at 7 bases. Germline lookup yields CDR1 MNHNS and CDR2 SASEGT. V lost 8 bases, J lost 0 bases, and 7 bases stayed unmatched. The CDR3 is 15 amino acids. The CDR3: CASGPQGVAKNIQYF. In nucleotides, the CDR3 is TGTGCCAGCGGTCCCCAGGGGGTAGCCAAAAACATTCAGTACTTC.

The sample holds many counts of this clonotype. V usage is TRBV5-6 and J usage is TRBJ2-1; a weak D match, TRBD2 (6 bases). V dropped 0 bases and J dropped 3 bases, with 13 bases sitting between them. The CDR3 totals 16 residues. The germline V gene has CDR1 SGHDT and CDR2 YYEEEE. The CDR3 is CASSLVFGGNYNEQFF. In DNA form, the CDR3 reads TGTGCCAGCAGCTTGGTTTTCGGGGGAAACTACAATGAGCAGTTCTTC.

This clonotype was detected only a few times. The J gene is TRBJ2-1, the V gene TRBV15; 8 bases are shared with TRBD1. The germline V gene encodes CDR1 LNHNV and CDR2 YYDKDF (reference sequence). The junction had 4 bases not matched to a gene; V was cut back by 4 bases and J by 2 bases. The CDR3 loop spans 15 amino acids. CDR3 bases: TGTGCCACCAGCAAAGACAGGGGAGCCTACAATGAGCAGTTCTTC. It is translated as CATSKDRGAYNEQFF.

This clonotype was detected ten times or more. J is TRBJ2-5 and V is TRBV7-8; 10 bases are a match to TRBD1. The ends lost 2 bases at V and 5 bases at J; junction bases unmatched: 5. CDR3 length equals 15 residues. Germline CDR1 reads SGHVS; CDR2 reads FQNEAQ. CDR3 nucleotides: TGTGCCAGCAGCTTATACCGGACAGGGGGTGAGACCCAGTACTTC. Translation: CASSLYRTGGETQYF.

In its sample, this clonotype was seen many times. V and J are TRBV12-3 or TRBV12-4 and TRBJ1-2; tentative D call: TRBD1 (6 bases). CDR3 length equals 15 residues. The germline V and J ends were trimmed by 6 bases and 2 bases, with 16 bases remaining between them. CDR3 nucleotides: TGTGCCAGCAGGTCTACAGGGAACACAAACTATGGCTACACCTTC. This codes for CASRSTGNTNYGYTF.

This clonotype was seen more than once but under ten times. The rearrangement joins TRBV6-1 to TRBJ2-1; D may be TRBD2 (7 bases). Trimming took 6 bases from V and 0 from J, leaving 21 bases between them. Germline V gene lookup returns CDR1 MNHNS and CDR2 SASEGT. The CDR3 consists of 18 residues. The chain's CDR3 is CASSTSRRGEGSYNEQFF. The CDR3 DNA follows: TGTGCCAGCAGCACCTCCAGAAGGGGGGAGGGCTCCTACAATGAGCAGTTCTTC.

There are many counts of this clonotype. The chain employs TRBV28 and TRBJ2-1; 10 bases map to TRBD2. The CDR3 spans 18 residues. The V gene end was trimmed by 2 bases and the J gene end by 2 bases; junction bases not matched to a gene: 9. Germline V gene sequence: CDR1 MDHEN, CDR2 SYDVKM. CDR3 sequence reads: CASSLRPAGLAPYNEQFF. The CDR3 nucleotides read TGTGCCAGCAGTTTACGCCCCGCGGGACTAGCGCCCTACAATGAGCAGTTCTTC.

This clonotype came up many times. V is TRBV6-2 or TRBV6-3 and J is TRBJ2-7; perhaps TRBD2 as D (5 bases). Germline-derived CDR1 and CDR2 are MNHEY and SVGEGT. The V end was cut by 4 bases, the J end by 5 bases, with 9 bases between. The CDR3 extends over 12 amino acids. The DNA of the CDR3 is TGTGCCAGCAGTTCCCCGAGGGACGAGCAGTACTTC. This translates into CASSSPRDEQYF.

The chain couples TRBV10-3 to TRBJ2-1; D remains unclear. Germline CDR1 and CDR2: ENHRY and SYGVKD. The CDR3 contains 11 residues. V was cut by 6 bases and J by 3 bases, with 3 bases left in between. The CDR3 DNA sequence: TGTGCCATCAGGGGCTACAATGAGCAGTTCTTC. It encodes CAIRGYNEQFF.

This clonotype has ten or more counts. The gene calls are TRBV19 and TRBJ2-1; D might be TRBD2 (5 bases). CDR1 and CDR2 (germline): LNHDA, SQIVND (reference sequence). V lost 4 bases and J lost 6, with 13 bases in between. The CDR3 is made up of 14 amino acids. The CDR3 DNA follows: TGTGCCAGTAGTACCCAGGACTTCCCCAATGAGCAGTTCTTC. Amino acid sequence: CASSTQDFPNEQFF.

J is TRBJ1-4 and V is TRBV15; no definite D call. V shed 5 bases and J shed 10 bases, with 17 bases lying between them. CDR3 size: 14 residues. Germline values: CDR1 LNHNV, CDR2 YYDKDF (reference sequence). This chain's CDR3 is CATSSRGDPVKLFF. The CDR3 DNA sequence: TGTGCCACCAGCTCTAGAGGAGACCCGGTAAAACTGTTTTTT.

This chain links TRBV5-1 with TRBJ2-7, with TRBD2 matching 11 bases. Trimming at V came to 7 bases and at J to 2 bases, leaving 8 bases not matched to a gene. This CDR3 is 15 amino acids long. Germline V lookup: CDR1 SGHRS, CDR2 YFSETQ. The DNA of the CDR3 is TGCGCCAGCTCCGAACTAGCGGGAGCGACCTACGAGCAGTACTTC. Translating gives CASSELAGATYEQYF.

This clonotype was recorded at least ten times. The rearrangement joins TRBV18 to TRBJ2-3, with TRBD1 identical over 7 bases. CDR3 length: 15 amino acids. V was clipped by 4 bases and J by 1 base; unmatched bases: 5. Germline loops: CDR1 KGHSH, CDR2 LQKENI. The DNA of the CDR3 is TGTGCCAGCTCACAGGGACAGAGGGGCACAGATACGCAGTATTTT. Protein product: CASSQGQRGTDTQYF. The variable domain in full, with the rest retrieved from reference TRBV18 and TRBJ2-3, is NAGVMQNPRHLVRRRGQEARLRCSPMKGHSHVYWYRQLPEEGLKFMVYLQKENIIDESGMPKERFSAEFPKEGPSILRIQQVVRGDSAAYFCASSQGQRGTDTQYFGPGTRLTVL.

At least ten counts were recorded for this clonotype. The chain has TRBV6-1 and TRBJ2-1, with no clear D. The CDR3 runs 14 residues. Per the germline V gene, CDR1 is MNHNS and CDR2 is SASEGT. Trimming cost V 5 bases and J 0 bases, with 8 bases left between them. The CDR3 DNA is TGTGCCAGCAGTATCAAGAGCTCCTACAATGAGCAGTTCTTC. Amino acid sequence: CASSIKSSYNEQFF.

This clonotype was counted at least ten times. The genes are TRBV5-1 and TRBJ1-1; 11 bases line up with TRBD1. Looked up from germline, CDR1 is SGHRS and CDR2 is YFSETQ. The junction had 6 bases not matched to a gene; V was cut back by 4 bases and J by 1 base. This CDR3 has 16 residues. Here the CDR3 reads CASSQSGTGGNTEAFF. The CDR3 coding sequence is TGCGCCAGCAGCCAGTCCGGGACAGGGGGGAACACTGAAGCTTTCTTT.

This clonotype was detected ten times or more. The chain employs TRBV2 and TRBJ2-4, with D perhaps matching TRBD2 (5 bases). Germline loops: CDR1 SNHLY, CDR2 FYNNEI. The CDR3 extends over 14 amino acids. The germline V and J ends were trimmed by 4 bases and 2 bases, with 9 bases remaining between them. CDR3 protein: CASSAEGPKNIQYF. The CDR3 DNA is TGTGCCAGCAGTGCTGAGGGCCCCAAAAACATTCAGTACTTC.